Below, 17 T cell receptor beta chains from the same sample are listed, as sequenced in a study of blood T cell repertoires in COVID-19. Sequencing used immunoSEQ multiplex PCR; TCRdb keeps in-frame clones, though not all of them. This sample has 200,000 or so clones, with over 75% found just once. Sequences were obtained from PBMCs or T cells enriched from blood (not recorded which). The receptors originated from a middle-aged woman with acute COVID-19.

This clone was seen only a few times. The chain links TRBV9 to TRBJ2-3; unclear D gene. Trimming took off 0 bases at V and 1 base at J, with 9 bases between the two ends. CDR3 length: 15 amino acids. The germline V gene has CDR1 SGDLS and CDR2 YYNGEE. The CDR3: CASSVAAGRTDTQYF. As DNA, the CDR3 is TGTGCCAGCAGCGTAGCGGCAGGCCGCACAGATACGCAGTATTTT.

The gene calls are TRBV7-3 and TRBJ2-3; 10 bases align to TRBD2. From germline, CDR1 is SGHTA and CDR2 FQGTGA. V dropped 0 bases and J dropped 2; count of bases not matched to a gene: 14. CDR3 length: 20 residues. As DNA, the CDR3 is TGTGCCAGCAGCTTAACGTCTCTAGCGGGGGCGTTAATGTCCACAGATACGCAGTATTTT. It encodes CASSLTSLAGALMSTDTQYF.

The chain has TRBV25-1 and TRBJ2-7; 8 bases are a match to TRBD1. The CDR3 is 14 residues long. V trimming: 6 bases; J trimming: 4 bases; junction bases outside the gene matches: 8. CDR1 and CDR2 from the germline V gene are MGHDK and SYGVNS. The CDR3 region is CASSPPGQGYEQYF. The CDR3 bases are TGTGCCAGCAGCCCTCCTGGACAGGGTTACGAGCAGTACTTC.

The chain employs TRBV10-1 and TRBJ2-2; tentatively, D is TRBD1 (5 bases). The germline V gene has CDR1 WNHNN and CDR2 SYGVQD (reference sequence). The V and J ends lost 3 bases and 5 bases respectively, with 7 bases between them. The CDR3 has 13 residues. CDR3 residues: CASSDRATGELFF. The CDR3 DNA reads TGCGCCAGCAGTGACAGGGCTACCGGGGAGCTGTTTTTT.

This chain links TRBV7-9 with TRBJ2-1; 12 positions match TRBD1. With 3 bases clipped from V and 8 bases from J, the junction kept 14 bases outside the gene matches. The CDR3 sequence is 18 residues long. Per germline, CDR1 SEHNR and CDR2 FQNEAQ (reference sequence). CDR3 sequence: CASSFSGTGGFPGYEQFF. In DNA form, the CDR3 reads TGTGCCAGCAGCTTCTCCGGGACAGGGGGCTTTCCGGGTTATGAGCAGTTCTTC. The whole variable domain, filled in from reference TRBV7-9 and TRBJ2-1, reads DTGVSQNPRHKITKRGQNVTFRCDPISEHNRLYWYRQTLGQGPEFLTYFQNEAQLEKSRLLSDRFSAERPKGSFSTLEIQRTEQGDSAMYLCASSFSGTGGFPGYEQFFGPGTRLTVL.

This sequence joins TRBV28 and TRBJ2-7; D is ambiguous. CDR1 and CDR2 from the germline V gene are MDHEN and SYDVKM. V was trimmed by 1 base and J by 6 bases, leaving 16 bases between them. There are 15 residues in the CDR3. CDR3 in amino acids: CASSLYGGDQTEQYF. CDR3 nucleotide sequence: TGTGCCAGCAGTTTATACGGCGGCGACCAGACCGAGCAGTACTTC.

A single count supports this clone. This sequence joins TRBV28 and TRBJ1-2; the D is unclear. The CDR3 contains 13 residues. Germline V lookup: CDR1 MDHEN, CDR2 SYDVKM. Deletions cut 4 bases from V and 0 bases from J, with 6 bases between. The CDR3 reads CASSWQTNYGYTF. The CDR3, as DNA: TGTGCCAGCAGTTGGCAGACTAACTATGGCTACACCTTC.

V usage is TRBV30 and J usage is TRBJ2-3; maybe TRBD1 (7 bases). Germline lookup yields CDR1 GTSNPN and CDR2 SVGIG (reference sequence). Trimming shortened V by 3 bases and J by 5 bases, and 21 bases separated the two germline ends. CDR3 length: 16 amino acids. CDR3 nucleotide sequence: TGTGCCTGGAGAAACAGGGGCCTAGCAGCGGGAGATACGCAGTATTTT. As protein: CAWRNRGLAAGDTQYF.

The chain carries TRBV6-5 and TRBJ2-6; 7 nucleotides agree with TRBD1. The V gene's germline CDR1 is MNHEY and CDR2 SVGAGI. V lost 2 bases and J lost 2; bases outside the gene matches: 3. This CDR3 has 16 amino acids. DNA for the CDR3: TGTGCCAGCAGTTACCAGGGGACAGCTGGGGCCAACGTCCTGACTTTC. Its protein product is CASSYQGTAGANVLTF.

The chain recombines TRBV6-5 with TRBJ1-1; a weak D match, TRBD1 (6 bases). The length of the CDR3 is 12 residues. The germline gives CDR1 MNHEY, CDR2 SVGAGI. The V end lost 7 bases, the J end lost 5 bases, and 11 bases lay between the germline ends. In nucleotides, the CDR3 is TGTGCCAGCATGTGGGGGCGGACTGAAGCTTTCTTT. This codes for CASMWGRTEAFF.

This clone occurred a few times. The gene calls are TRBV19 and TRBJ1-5, with a tentative D call TRBD1 (5 bases). CDR3 size: 14 residues. Trimming left V 5 bases short and J 1 base short, with 9 bases between. Germline CDR1 is LNHDA and CDR2 is SQIVND (reference sequence). The CDR3 nucleotides are TGTGCCAGTAGTGAAGGGGTAAGCAATCAGCCCCAGCATTTT. It yields the protein CASSEGVSNQPQHF.

The genes are TRBV5-5 and TRBJ1-5; D is possibly TRBD1 (5 bases). Germline CDR1 and CDR2: SGHKS and YYEKEE (reference sequence). The CDR3 consists of 13 residues. Trimming removed 4 bases from V and 9 bases from J, with 14 bases in between. This CDR3 reads CASSGGVFTPQHF. The CDR3 coding sequence is TGTGCCAGCAGCGGGGGGGTATTCACGCCCCAGCATTTT.

V gene TRBV5-8 combines with J gene TRBJ1-1; D might be TRBD1 (5 bases). CDR3 length equals 12 residues. V lost 4 bases and J lost 3, with 7 bases in between. Germline lookup yields CDR1 SGHTS and CDR2 YDEGEE. The CDR3 DNA reads as TGTGCCAGCAGCCGACAGTACACTGAAGCTTTCTTT. It encodes CASSRQYTEAFF. Supplemented by reference TRBV5-8 and TRBJ1-1, the full variable domain reads EAGVTQSPTHLIKTRGQQATLRCSPISGHTSVYWYQQALGLGLQFLLWYDEGEERNRGNFPPRFSGRQFPNYSSELNVNALELEDSALYLCASSRQYTEAFFGQGTRLTVV.

The CDR3 sequence is CASSLSGASNEKLFF. The CDR3 nucleotides read TGTGCCAGCAGCTTATCAGGGGCTAGTAATGAAAAACTGTTTTTT. The genes are TRBV11-3 and TRBJ1-4; TRBD1 is a possible D gene (6 bases). V lost 2 bases and J lost 4, with 11 bases in between. CDR3 length: 15 residues. Germline V lookup: CDR1 SGHNT, CDR2 YENEEA. The whole variable domain, filled in from reference TRBV11-3 and TRBJ1-4, reads EAGVVQSPRYKIIEKKQPVAFWCNPISGHNTLYWYLQNLGQGPELLIRYENEEAVDDSQLPKDRFSAERLKGVDSTLKIQPAELGDSAVYLCASSLSGASNEKLFFGSGTQLSVL.

The CDR3 nucleotides are TGTGCCATCAGTGAGTCGACACGGACAGAGCAGACCTATGGCTACACCTTC. Translated, it gives CAISESTRTEQTYGYTF. J is TRBJ1-2 and V is TRBV10-3; weak D call: TRBD1 (6 bases). Germline-derived CDR1 and CDR2 are ENHRY and SYGVKD. With 0 bases removed from V and 4 bases from J, the gap between germline ends came to 18 bases. The length of the CDR3 is 17 residues.

V and J are TRBV9 and TRBJ2-3; 10 bases align to TRBD2. Germline CDR1 and CDR2: SGDLS and YYNGEE. The CDR3 length is 17 residues. The trim removed 0 bases at V and 0 bases at J, leaving 4 bases unmatched. This CDR3 reads CASSVEDSGRSTDTQYF. The CDR3 DNA reads as TGTGCCAGCAGCGTAGAAGATAGCGGGAGGAGCACAGATACGCAGTATTTT.

With respect to this clone: In the same sample, other DNA sequences code for this CDR3. The V gene is TRBV11-2, the J gene TRBJ1-5; D remains unclear. CDR3 length equals 13 residues. The germline V and J ends were trimmed by 5 bases and 1 base, with 6 bases remaining between them. Germline assignment: CDR1 SGHAT and CDR2 FQNNGV. The DNA of the CDR3 is TGTGCCAGCAGCCGGGAAAGCAATCAGCCCCAGCATTTT. It yields the protein CASSRESNQPQHF.